These 6 T cell receptor beta chains were all obtained from the same sample, sequenced in a study of identical twins (dated by TCRdb to 2016 to 2018). The library was built by means of 5' RACE. TCRdb names Illumina HiSeq 2000 as the instrument used. Through fastp at Q25 and MiXCR, TCRdb rebuilt clones from the public reads, retaining in-frame beta chains. Each entry merges the rows of one CDR3 protein and shows their most common DNA and genes. In this sample the table shows 700,000 or so distinct CDR3 sequences, 8.6% of which occur a single time. The top ten hold around 0.95% of the sample. The same sample was also used in a study of yellow fever vaccine responses in identical twins.

What was sequenced was PBMCs. Every receptor here comes from a woman younger than 35 in good health.

This chain joins TRBV20-1 and TRBJ2-2; 7 nucleotides match TRBD1. V trimming: 3 bases; J trimming: 4 bases; junction bases outside the gene matches: 8. There are 15 residues in the CDR3. From germline, CDR1 is DFQATT and CDR2 SNEGSKA (reference sequence). In nucleotides, the CDR3 is TGCAGTGCTAGGGGGGAACAGGGGAGCACCGGGGAGCTGTTTTTT. Its translation: CSARGEQGSTGELFF.

This clonotype was detected ten times or more. The genes are TRBV12-3 or TRBV12-4 and TRBJ1-4, with 8 positions matching TRBD1. V lost 4 bases, J lost 0 bases, and 4 bases stayed unmatched. This CDR3 comprises 16 residues. DNA for the CDR3: TGTGCCAGCAGTTCCGGGACAGGAGCAACTAATGAAAAACTGTTTTTT. It translates to CASSSGTGATNEKLFF.

The chain has TRBV6-2 or TRBV6-3 and TRBJ2-3, with 7 positions matching TRBD1. Germline-derived CDR1 and CDR2 are MNHEY and SVGEGT. Germline trimming cut 6 bases from V and 0 bases from J; bases unmatched to any gene: 9. The CDR3 loop spans 16 amino acids. CDR3 in amino acids: CASSFSSTGSTDTQYF. DNA of the CDR3: TGTGCCAGCAGCTTTTCATCGACAGGGAGCACAGATACGCAGTATTTT.

The chain couples TRBV5-1 to TRBJ2-1; D gene uncertain. The CDR3 covers 17 residues. Trimming cost V 0 bases and J 0 bases, with 13 bases left between them. Germline V CDR1 and CDR2: SGHRS, YFSETQ. This CDR3 is CASSLGSSASSYNEQFF. For the CDR3, the DNA is TGCGCCAGCAGCTTGGGGTCTTCCGCCAGCTCCTACAATGAGCAGTTCTTC.

This clonotype was detected many times. The chain has TRBV24-1 and TRBJ2-3; D perhaps matches TRBD2 (5 bases). Germline CDR1 KGHDR, CDR2 SFDVKD. The germline V and J ends were trimmed by 1 base and 3 bases, with 7 bases remaining between them. The CDR3 is made up of 14 amino acids. For the CDR3, the DNA is TGTGCCACCAGTGATTTAACGGGGACAGATACGCAGTATTTT. It specifies CATSDLTGTDTQYF.

J is TRBJ2-7 and V is TRBV3-1; D not resolved. Germline V gene data show CDR1 as LGHDT and CDR2 as YNNKEL (reference sequence). The V end was cut by 2 bases, the J end by 2 bases, with 13 bases between. CDR3 length equals 15 residues. This CDR3 reads CASSQTAAFTYEQYF. The DNA for the CDR3 is TGTGCCAGCAGCCAAACAGCCGCTTTTACCTACGAGCAGTACTTC.